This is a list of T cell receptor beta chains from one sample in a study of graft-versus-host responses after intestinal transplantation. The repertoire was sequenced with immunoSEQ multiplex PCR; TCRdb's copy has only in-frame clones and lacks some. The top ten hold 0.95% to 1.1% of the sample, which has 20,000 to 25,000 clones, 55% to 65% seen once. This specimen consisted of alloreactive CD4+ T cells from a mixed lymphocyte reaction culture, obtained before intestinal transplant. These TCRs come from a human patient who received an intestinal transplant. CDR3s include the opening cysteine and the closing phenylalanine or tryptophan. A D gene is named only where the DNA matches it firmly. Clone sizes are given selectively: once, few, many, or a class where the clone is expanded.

CDR3: CASSWDRGTEAFF
V: TRBV11-2
size: NA
D: TRBD1
J: TRBJ1-1

CDR3: CASSPGTFSYEQYF
V: TRBV7-2
size: few
D: NA
J: TRBJ2-7

CDR3: CSVEKLGDVNTEAFF
V: TRBV29-1
size: NA
D: NA
J: TRBJ1-1

CDR3: CASSPQGAKNQPQHF
V: TRBV9
size: few
D: TRBD1
J: TRBJ1-5

CDR3: CSATSGQRIPYEQYF
V: TRBV29-1
size: NA
D: TRBD2
J: TRBJ2-7

CDR3: CASSRTSGGAGPYEQYF
V: TRBV7-9
size: NA
D: TRBD2
J: TRBJ2-7

CDR3: CASSQETSGRRSKNIQYF
V: TRBV2
size: NA
D: TRBD2
J: TRBJ2-4

CDR3: CASSLTGGGYTF
V: TRBV5-1
size: NA
D: TRBD1
J: TRBJ1-2

CDR3: CASSEIYEQYF
V: TRBV25-1
size: once
D: NA
J: TRBJ2-7

CDR3: CASSSAGFYEQYF
V: TRBV11-2
size: NA
D: NA
J: TRBJ2-7

CDR3: CASSTRTSTDTQYF
V: TRBV9
size: NA
D: NA
J: TRBJ2-3

CDR3: CATKRAQYF
V: TRBV10-1
size: NA
D: NA
J: TRBJ2-5

CDR3: CASSLGEAYGYTF
V: TRBV5-4
size: NA
D: NA
J: TRBJ1-2

CDR3: CASSGTGTVGQPQHF
V: TRBV6-1
size: NA
D: TRBD1
J: TRBJ1-5

CDR3: CASSALAGATGELFF
V: TRBV2
size: NA
D: TRBD2
J: TRBJ2-2

CDR3: CASSVGLGTYNEQFF
V: TRBV9
size: few
D: TRBD2
J: TRBJ2-1

CDR3: CASSSFWERRSEAFF
V: TRBV5-1
size: few
D: NA
J: TRBJ1-1

CDR3: CASTRQGGYGYTF
V: TRBV5-1
size: few
D: TRBD1
J: TRBJ1-2

CDR3: CASSIGVAGPPRELFF
V: TRBV19
size: NA
D: TRBD2
J: TRBJ2-2

CDR3: CASSLVAGLNGYTF
V: TRBV28
size: NA
D: NA
J: TRBJ1-2

CDR3: CASSDNYEQYF
V: TRBV6-6
size: few
D: NA
J: TRBJ2-7

CDR3: CASSLARGYEQYF
V: TRBV7-9
size: few
D: NA
J: TRBJ2-7

CDR3: CAISEQGYYGYTF
V: TRBV10-3
size: NA
D: TRBD1
J: TRBJ1-2

CDR3: CASSILLTGGGYTF
V: TRBV4-3
size: NA
D: TRBD1
J: TRBJ1-2

CDR3: CASRQRQGFSYEQYF
V: TRBV6-5
size: few
D: TRBD1
J: TRBJ2-7

CDR3: CASSQIPSFRTGNTIYF
V: TRBV7-2
size: NA
D: NA
J: TRBJ1-3

CDR3: CASRTGTANTGELFF
V: TRBV2
size: few
D: NA
J: TRBJ2-2

CDR3: CASSRGHPGRGAQETQYF
V: TRBV14
size: NA
D: NA
J: TRBJ2-5

CDR3: CASSATTSGVLDTQYF
V: TRBV18
size: NA
D: TRBD2
J: TRBJ2-3

CDR3: CASRAGRDNQPQHF
V: TRBV2
size: NA
D: NA
J: TRBJ1-5

CDR3: CASSHRVSSGNTIYF
V: TRBV19
size: NA
D: NA
J: TRBJ1-3

CDR3: CASSQGAYGYTF
V: TRBV16
size: few
D: NA
J: TRBJ1-2

CDR3: CASRGLAGLYNEQFF
V: TRBV19
size: NA
D: TRBD2
J: TRBJ2-1

CDR3: CASSPIRPDYGYTF
V: TRBV14
size: NA
D: NA
J: TRBJ1-2

CDR3: CATSRVRFTSDEQFF
V: TRBV15
size: NA
D: TRBD2
J: TRBJ2-1

CDR3: CASSPHTGTATDTQYF
V: TRBV5-1
size: few
D: TRBD1
J: TRBJ2-3

CDR3: CASISGETQYF
V: TRBV6-5
size: NA
D: NA
J: TRBJ2-5

CDR3: CASSQAGYSYEQYF
V: TRBV16
size: NA
D: NA
J: NA

CDR3: CASSVLAGTDTQYF
V: TRBV10-2
size: NA
D: TRBD2
J: TRBJ2-3

CDR3: CASSPGTRYEQYF
V: TRBV6-5
size: NA
D: NA
J: TRBJ2-7

CDR3: CASLAGVPHEQYF
V: TRBV6-1
size: NA
D: TRBD2
J: TRBJ2-7

CDR3: CAWSGQGNTEAFF
V: TRBV30
size: medium-sized
D: TRBD1
J: TRBJ1-1

CDR3: CASSSWDWGGDGYTF
V: TRBV6-5
size: NA
D: NA
J: TRBJ1-2

CDR3: CASSAYEQYF
V: TRBV6-1
size: few
D: NA
J: TRBJ2-7

CDR3: CASGSWNEQFF
V: TRBV27
size: NA
D: NA
J: TRBJ2-1

CDR3: CASSFGQNTEAFF
V: TRBV5-1
size: NA
D: NA
J: TRBJ1-1

CDR3: CASSLFGQGNQPQHF
V: TRBV28
size: NA
D: TRBD1
J: TRBJ1-5

CDR3: CASSLSQGVPGANVLTF
V: TRBV13
size: NA
D: NA
J: TRBJ2-6

CDR3: CASSLDSVGEQYF
V: TRBV7-2
size: NA
D: NA
J: TRBJ2-7

CDR3: CASSLAIPLNGYTF
V: TRBV7-2
size: NA
D: NA
J: TRBJ1-2

CDR3: CASSMSRGLNTEAFF
V: TRBV19
size: NA
D: NA
J: TRBJ1-1

CDR3: CASSYSRGGADTQYF
V: TRBV6-5
size: NA
D: NA
J: TRBJ2-3

CDR3: CSVATGYGYTF
V: TRBV29-1
size: few
D: NA
J: TRBJ1-2